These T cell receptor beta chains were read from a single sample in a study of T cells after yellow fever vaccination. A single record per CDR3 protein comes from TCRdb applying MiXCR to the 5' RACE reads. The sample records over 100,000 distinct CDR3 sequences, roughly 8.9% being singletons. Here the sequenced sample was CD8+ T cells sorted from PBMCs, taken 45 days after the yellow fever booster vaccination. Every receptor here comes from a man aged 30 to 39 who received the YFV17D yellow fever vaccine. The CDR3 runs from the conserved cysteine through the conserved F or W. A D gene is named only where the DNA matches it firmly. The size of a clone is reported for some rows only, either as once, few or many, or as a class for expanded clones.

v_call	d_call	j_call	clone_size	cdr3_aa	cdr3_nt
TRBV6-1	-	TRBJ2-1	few	CASSEPEISYNEQFF	TGTGCCAGCAGTGAACCGGAAATCTCCTACAATGAGCAGTTCTTC
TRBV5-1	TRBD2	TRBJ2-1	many	CASSFGAGGPEVEQFF	TGCGCCAGCAGCTTCGGGGCGGGAGGGCCTGAAGTGGAGCAGTTCTTC
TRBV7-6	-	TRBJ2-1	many	CASSELVEQFF	TGTGCCAGCAGCGAGTTGGTTGAGCAGTTCTTC
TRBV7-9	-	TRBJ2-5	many	CASSAASQETQYF	TGTGCCAGCAGCGCTGCGAGCCAAGAGACCCAGTACTTC
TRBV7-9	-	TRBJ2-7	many	CASDYQGSYEQYF	TGTGCCAGCGACTACCAAGGCTCCTACGAGCAGTACTTC
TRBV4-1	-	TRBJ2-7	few	CASSPPGEEQYF	TGCGCCAGCAGCCCCCCGGGAGAAGAGCAGTACTTC
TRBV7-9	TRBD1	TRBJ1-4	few	CASSFGQGPEKLFF	TGTGCCAGCAGCTTTGGACAGGGACCAGAAAAACTGTTTTTT
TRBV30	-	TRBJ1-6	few	CAWQPRDPYSPLHF	TGTGCCTGGCAGCCCCGGGACCCCTATTCACCCCTCCACTTT
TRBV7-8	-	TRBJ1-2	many	CASSLGYSANYGYTF	TGTGCCAGCAGCTTAGGATACAGCGCTAACTATGGCTACACCTTC
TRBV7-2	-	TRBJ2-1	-	CASSLAGLDNEQFF	TGTGCCAGCAGCTTAGCAGGGCTGGACAATGAGCAGTTCTTC
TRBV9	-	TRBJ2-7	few	CASSVGQAVYEQYF	TGTGCCAGCAGCGTAGGCCAGGCGGTTTACGAGCAGTACTTC
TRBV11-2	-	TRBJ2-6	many	CASSLGPSSGANVLTF	TGTGCCAGCAGCTTAGGACCAAGCTCTGGGGCCAACGTCCTGACTTTC
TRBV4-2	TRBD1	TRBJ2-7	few	CASSHEGQGAAYEQYF	TGTGCCAGCAGCCACGAAGGACAGGGGGCCGCCTACGAGCAGTACTTC
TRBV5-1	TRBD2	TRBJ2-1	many	CASSLAGTSGWDEQFF	TGCGCCAGCAGCTTGGCCGGGACTAGCGGTTGGGATGAGCAGTTCTTC
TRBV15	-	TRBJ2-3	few	CATSLGVTDTQYF	TGTGCCACCAGCTTAGGGGTGACAGATACGCAGTATTTT
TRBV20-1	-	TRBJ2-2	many	CSAPDSTGELFF	TGCAGTGCCCCGGATAGCACCGGGGAGCTGTTTTTT
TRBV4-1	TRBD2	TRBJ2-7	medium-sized	CASSQETSGYYEQYF	TGCGCCAGCAGCCAAGAGACTAGCGGGTACTACGAGCAGTACTTC
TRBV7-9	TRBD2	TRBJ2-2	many	CASGLAGTGELFF	TGTGCCAGCGGGTTAGCGGGCACCGGGGAGCTGTTTTTT
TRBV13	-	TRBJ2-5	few	CASSQPVGGRDQETQYF	TGTGCCAGCAGCCAACCCGTGGGGGGGCGCGACCAAGAGACCCAGTACTTC
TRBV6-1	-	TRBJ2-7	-	CASSPWEGESYEQYF	TGTGCCAGCAGTCCCTGGGAAGGGGAGTCTTACGAGCAGTACTTC
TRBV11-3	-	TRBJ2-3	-	CASSPEGFADTQYF	TGTGCCAGCAGCCCCGAGGGTTTCGCAGATACGCAGTATTTT
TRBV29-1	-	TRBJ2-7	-	CSVVGSLGGQPSYEQYF	TGCAGCGTTGTCGGCAGTCTGGGGGGGCAACCCTCCTACGAGCAGTACTTC
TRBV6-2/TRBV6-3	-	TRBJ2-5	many	CASSYKAEETQYF	TGTGCCAGCAGTTACAAGGCTGAAGAGACCCAGTACTTC
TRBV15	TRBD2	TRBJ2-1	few	CATSRIAGREQFF	TGTGCCACCAGCAGAATAGCGGGTCGCGAGCAGTTCTTC
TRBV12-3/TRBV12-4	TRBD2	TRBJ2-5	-	CASSFLRLAGDLQETQYF	TGTGCCAGCAGTTTCCTCAGGCTAGCGGGAGACTTACAAGAGACCCAGTACTTC
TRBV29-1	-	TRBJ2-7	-	CSVAAGSYYEQYF	TGCAGCGTTGCCGCTGGAAGTTACTACGAGCAGTACTTC
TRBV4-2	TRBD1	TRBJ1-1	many	CASSPTEGANTEAFF	TGTGCCAGCAGCCCCACAGAGGGGGCTAACACTGAAGCTTTCTTT
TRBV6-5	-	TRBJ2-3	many	CASSYSSGERDTQYF	TGTGCCAGCAGTTACTCTAGCGGAGAGCGGGATACGCAGTATTTT
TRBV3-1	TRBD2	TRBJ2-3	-	CASSQEGLALADTQYF	TGTGCCAGCAGCCAAGAAGGACTAGCGCTCGCAGATACGCAGTATTTT
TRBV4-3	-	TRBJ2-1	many	CASSQGPDLYNEQFF	TGCGCCAGCAGCCAAGGACCGGACCTCTACAATGAGCAGTTCTTC
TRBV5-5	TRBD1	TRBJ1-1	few	CASSLVSGGWAEAFF	TGTGCCAGCAGCTTGGTCTCAGGGGGCTGGGCTGAAGCTTTCTTT
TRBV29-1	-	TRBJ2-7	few	CSVEDAGTRIEQYF	TGCAGCGTTGAAGATGCCGGAACCCGTATCGAGCAGTACTTC
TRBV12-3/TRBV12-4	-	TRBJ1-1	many	CASSPSFHWNTEAFF	TGTGCCAGCAGTCCCTCCTTCCACTGGAACACTGAAGCTTTCTTT
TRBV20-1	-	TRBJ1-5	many	CSARDPAASNQPQHF	TGCAGTGCTAGAGACCCGGCAGCTAGCAATCAGCCCCAGCATTTT
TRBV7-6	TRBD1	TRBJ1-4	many	CASSLTGEYEKLFF	TGTGCCAGCAGCTTGACAGGGGAATATGAAAAACTGTTTTTT
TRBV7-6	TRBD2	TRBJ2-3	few	CASSLDPGASGSTDTQYF	TGTGCCAGCAGCTTAGATCCTGGGGCTAGCGGGAGTACGGATACGCAGTATTTT
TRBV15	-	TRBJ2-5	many	CATNPGRGEETQYF	TGTGCCACCAATCCGGGACGAGGGGAAGAGACCCAGTACTTC
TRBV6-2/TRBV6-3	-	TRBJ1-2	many	CATREFRYGYTF	TGTGCCACCAGGGAATTTCGCTATGGCTACACCTTC
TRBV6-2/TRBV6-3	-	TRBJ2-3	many	CASSYSLDTQYF	TGTGCCAGCAGTTACTCTCTTGATACGCAGTATTTT
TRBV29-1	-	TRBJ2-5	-	CSVLNTQETQYF	TGCAGCGTTTTAAACACGCAAGAGACCCAGTACTTC
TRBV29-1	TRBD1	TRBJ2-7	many	CSVKGQGSYEQYF	TGCAGCGTCAAAGGACAGGGTTCCTACGAGCAGTACTTC
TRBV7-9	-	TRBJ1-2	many	CASSLSGSGNYGYTF	TGTGCCAGCAGCTTATCCGGAAGTGGTAACTATGGCTACACCTTC
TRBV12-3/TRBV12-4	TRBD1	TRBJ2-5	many	CASSRTGFGQYF	TGTGCCAGCAGCCGGACAGGCTTTGGCCAGTACTTC